One and the same sample provided the 24 T cell receptor beta chains below, sequenced in a study of T cells in localized non-small cell lung cancer (dated by TCRdb to the early 2020s). Libraries were constructed by the immunoSEQ multiplex PCR assay. The clones in this table, taken by TCRdb from immuneACCESS, are in-frame only. Not every clone is retained; where verified, under half of the shortfall comes from an unresolved V gene, and the cause of the rest is unknown. The sample table holds about 3,200 clones, of which 24% were seen once. The ten largest clones add up to 21% of the sample. The material was lung tumor tissue, obtained before any cancer treatment. The receptors originated from a man aged 40 to 70 with stage I lung adenocarcinoma.

This clone was seen a few times. This chain joins TRBV7-6 and TRBJ2-5; a weak D match, TRBD1 (6 bases). The germline V and J ends were trimmed by 7 bases and 5 bases, with 17 bases remaining between them. The CDR3 has 14 amino acids. Germline V gene lookup returns CDR1 SGHVS and CDR2 FNYEAQ. Written as DNA, the CDR3 is TGTGCCAGCACCCCCTTGGGGGCGAGGGAGACCCAGTACTTC. It encodes CASTPLGARETQYF. Full variable domain (rest looked up from reference TRBV7-6 and TRBJ2-5): GAGVSQSPRYKVTKRGQDVALRCDPISGHVSLYWYRQALGQGPEFLTYFNYEAQQDKSGLPNDRFSAERPEGSISTLTIQRTEQRDSAMYRCASTPLGARETQYFGPGTRLLVL.

The CDR3 here is CASSSYRDRESYEQYF. The CDR3 DNA is TGTGCCAGCAGTTCCTACCGGGACAGAGAGTCCTACGAGCAGTACTTC. The genes are TRBV6-7 and TRBJ2-7; 7 bases fit TRBD1. TRBV6-7 is annotated as an ORF whose role is uncertain. There are 16 residues in the CDR3. The V gene end was trimmed by 4 bases and the J gene end by 1 base; junction bases not matched to a gene: 10.

This clone was found a few times. The V gene is TRBV28, the J gene TRBJ2-5; perhaps D is TRBD1 or TRBD2 (5 bases each). The CDR3 covers 12 residues. V shed 7 bases and J shed 2 bases, with 8 bases lying between them. Germline CDR1 reads MDHEN; CDR2 reads SYDVKM. In DNA form, the CDR3 reads TGTGCCAGCAACGAGGGGCAAGAGACCCAGTACTTC. This encodes CASNEGQETQYF.

This clone is labeled medium-sized. The chain uses TRBV11-3 and TRBJ2-5, with D perhaps TRBD1 or TRBD2 (5 bases each). Between the trimmed V and J ends, which lost 4 bases and 5 bases, there was a span of 17 bases. The CDR3 is 15 amino acids. In germline, CDR1 is SGHNT, CDR2 YENEEA. The CDR3 nucleotides read TGTGCCAGCAGCTCGGTCGGGGCAGCTCTGGAGACCCAGTACTTC. Translation gives CASSSVGAALETQYF.

The V gene is TRBV30, the J gene TRBJ1-1, with a tentative D call TRBD1 (6 bases). This CDR3 has 13 residues. Germline V CDR1 and CDR2: GTSNPN, SVGIG (reference sequence). Trimming took 5 bases from V and 0 from J, leaving 10 bases between them. The CDR3 DNA reads TGTGCCTGGGGGACAAATATGAACACTGAAGCTTTCTTT. Its translation is CAWGTNMNTEAFF.

This clone showed up just a few times. The chain couples TRBV6-8 to TRBJ2-5; D remains ambiguous. Germline V gene sequence: CDR1 MNHGY, CDR2 SAAAGT. The CDR3 is made up of 14 amino acids. V lost 5 bases and J 5 bases, leaving 15 bases between the germline ends. The DNA for the CDR3 is TGTGCCAGCAGTGACGTCAGTGGAGCTGAGACCCAGTACTTC. Protein product: CASSDVSGAETQYF.

The chain combines TRBV6-8 with TRBJ1-3; D is ambiguous. CDR3 length equals 15 residues. Germline V CDR1 and CDR2: MNHGY, SAAAGT. The germline V and J ends were trimmed by 7 bases and 7 bases, with 20 bases remaining between them. The CDR3 DNA follows: TGTGCCAGCATACCTTCCTCCGCCCAGCGGAACACCATATATTTT. It yields the protein CASIPSSAQRNTIYF.

The chain has TRBV19 and TRBJ1-2, with D perhaps TRBD1 (6 bases). The CDR3 is made up of 15 amino acids. The V end lost 5 bases, the J end lost 3 bases, and 16 bases lay between the germline ends. CDR1 is LNHDA, CDR2 SQIVND, per germline (reference sequence). The CDR3 spells CASSSPGGGDYGYTF. The CDR3 nucleotides read TGTGCCAGTAGTTCTCCCGGGGGGGGCGACTATGGCTACACCTTC.

By its share, this clone is medium-sized. The chain carries TRBV11-3 and TRBJ2-3, with D possibly TRBD2 on 5 matching bases. In germline, CDR1 is SGHNT, CDR2 YENEEA. The CDR3 is made up of 15 amino acids. V lost 3 bases to trimming and J lost 5 bases, with 15 bases between them. CDR3 region: CASSLNGPGIDTQYF. The CDR3 DNA reads as TGTGCCAGCAGCTTGAACGGCCCGGGGATAGATACGCAGTATTTT.

This clone is large in the sample. V and J are TRBV11-3 and TRBJ2-3, with a possible D match to TRBD1 (6 bases). CDR1 is SGHNT and CDR2 is YENEEA in the germline V gene. The length of the CDR3 is 16 residues. Trimming took 5 bases from V and 2 from J, leaving 17 bases between them. This chain's CDR3 is CASSQGYGRATDTQYF. CDR3 nucleotide sequence: TGTGCCAGCAGCCAGGGGTACGGGCGGGCCACAGATACGCAGTATTTT.

The gene calls are TRBV29-1 and TRBJ1-2; 8 positions agree with TRBD1. V was clipped by 6 bases and J by 4 bases; unmatched bases: 4. The CDR3 is 12 residues long. Germline CDR1 is SQVTM and CDR2 is ANQGSEA. The CDR3: CSVSGTGYGYTF. CDR3 nucleotides: TGCAGCGTCTCCGGGACAGGCTATGGCTACACCTTC.

This clone has only a few counts. V and J are TRBV19 and TRBJ2-1, with 12 bases lining up with TRBD2. The germline gives CDR1 LNHDA, CDR2 SQIVND (reference sequence). After removal of 8 bases from V and 6 bases from J, the junction contained 8 bases not matched to a gene. The CDR3 sequence is 15 residues long. The CDR3 coding sequence is TGTGCCAGTTGCCCGCTAGCGGGGGGGAGCAATGAGCAGTTCTTC. It encodes CASCPLAGGSNEQFF.

CDR3: CASSLGPDRGDEQYF. For the CDR3, the DNA is TGCGCCAGCAGCCTCGGACCAGACAGGGGAGACGAGCAGTACTTC. This chain joins TRBV4-1 and TRBJ2-7, with 8 bases lining up with TRBD1. V trimming: 4 bases; J trimming: 5 bases; junction bases outside the gene matches: 10. Germline V gene sequence: CDR1 MGHRA, CDR2 YSYEKL. This CDR3 spans 15 amino acids.

A few counts support this clone. This rearrangement joins TRBV5-1 to TRBJ1-6; weak D call: TRBD1 (6 bases). V was shortened by 4 bases and J by 7 bases, with 18 bases between the two germline ends. CDR1 is SGHRS and CDR2 is YFSETQ in the germline V gene. This CDR3 has 16 residues. The CDR3 sequence is CASSPTPDRLNSPLHF. The CDR3 DNA sequence: TGCGCCAGCAGCCCCACCCCCGACAGGCTCAATTCACCCCTCCACTTT.

This chain uses TRBV19 with TRBJ1-2, with no clear D. The CDR3 loop spans 12 amino acids. The germline V gene encodes CDR1 LNHDA and CDR2 SQIVND (reference sequence). V lost 7 bases and J 2 bases, leaving 8 bases between the germline ends. This CDR3 reads CASITTNYGYTF. The CDR3 DNA is TGTGCCAGTATTACCACAAACTATGGCTACACCTTC.

The V and J genes are TRBV9 and TRBJ2-1; 8 nucleotides line up with TRBD1. The V gene's germline CDR1 is SGDLS and CDR2 YYNGEE. J was trimmed by 5 bases and V by 0 bases; bases with no gene match: 4. This CDR3 is built from 15 residues. Here the CDR3 reads CASSVVVGQDNEQFF. In nucleotides, the CDR3 is TGTGCCAGCAGCGTAGTGGTGGGACAGGACAATGAGCAGTTCTTC.

The chain combines TRBV29-1 with TRBJ2-2; D possibly matches TRBD1 or TRBD2 (5 bases each). V lost 7 bases and J 7 bases, leaving 16 bases between the germline ends. Germline loops: CDR1 SQVTM, CDR2 ANQGSEA. The CDR3 has 13 residues. The DNA for the CDR3 is TGCAGCGCAAAGGGACGTCGTGACGGGGAGCTGTTTTTT. Translation: CSAKGRRDGELFF.

V is TRBV25-1 and J is TRBJ2-7; TRBD2 aligns across 10 bases. Germline V gene sequence: CDR1 MGHDK, CDR2 SYGVNS. This CDR3 comprises 15 residues. With V trimmed by 7 bases and J by 6 bases, 12 bases remained unmatched. In DNA form, the CDR3 reads TGTGCCAGCATGTCTGCTAGCGGGAGATTGGCCGAGCAGTACTTC. It yields the protein CASMSASGRLAEQYF.

The genes are TRBV6-8 and TRBJ1-1; TRBD1 is a possible D gene (5 bases). This CDR3 contains 14 residues. Germline values: CDR1 MNHGY, CDR2 SAAAGT. V lost 2 bases to trimming and J lost 1 base, with 8 bases between them. CDR3 DNA: TGTGCCAGCAGTTACGGCGGGGCGAACACTGAAGCTTTCTTT. Amino acids: CASSYGGANTEAFF.

The J gene is TRBJ1-1, the V gene TRBV19, with D possibly TRBD1 on 5 matching bases. V gave up 5 bases and J gave up 4 bases, with 17 bases separating them. The CDR3 contains 15 residues. Germline V gene data show CDR1 as LNHDA and CDR2 as SQIVND (reference sequence). For the CDR3, the DNA is TGTGCCAGTAGTCCCTCGTTAGGGGTAGGCACTGAAGCTTTCTTT. This sequence encodes CASSPSLGVGTEAFF.

The V and J genes are TRBV19 and TRBJ1-1, with 9 bases fitting TRBD1. Germline assignment: CDR1 LNHDA and CDR2 SQIVND (reference sequence). Trimming cost V 5 bases and J 5 bases; bases outside gene matches: 6. The CDR3 consists of 14 residues. The chain's CDR3 is CASSLGQGGTEAFF. CDR3 bases: TGTGCCAGTAGTCTGGGACAGGGTGGGACTGAAGCTTTCTTT.

J is TRBJ2-3 and V is TRBV11-3; 9 bases fit TRBD2. Germline V gene data show CDR1 as SGHNT and CDR2 as YENEEA. V shed 3 bases, J shed 6 bases, and the junction held 7 bases outside the gene matches. This CDR3 spans 15 amino acids. The CDR3 nucleotides are TGTGCCAGCAGCTTTCTTTCCCTAGCGGGGGATACGCAGTATTTT. This codes for CASSFLSLAGDTQYF.

V is TRBV30 and J is TRBJ2-1; D unresolved. Germline CDR1 is GTSNPN and CDR2 is SVGIG (reference sequence). The V and J ends lost 0 bases and 6 bases respectively, with 3 bases between them. The CDR3 length is 11 residues. The CDR3 loop reads CAWSVINEQFF. In DNA, the CDR3 is TGTGCCTGGAGTGTAATCAATGAGCAGTTCTTC.

The rearrangement joins TRBV6-8 to TRBJ1-2, with 7 positions matching TRBD1. Germline CDR1 is MNHGY and CDR2 is SAAAGT. The CDR3 runs 16 residues. V gave up 4 bases and J gave up 4 bases; unmatched junction bases: 12. The chain's CDR3 is CASSSSRQGQIYGYTF. The CDR3 bases are TGTGCCAGCAGTTCGAGCCGACAGGGACAGATCTATGGCTACACCTTC.